This section outlines one T cell receptor beta chain sequence together with its context. This specimen belongs to a study of blood T cell repertoires in COVID-19. Study context: Sources were T cells, B-cell-depleted T cells, or PBMCs; the material itself was cDNA or gDNA.

Losses at the gene ends were 5 bases for V and 1 base for J; bases not matched to a gene: 4. This CDR3 is 14 amino acids long. Germline V gene sequence: CDR1 KGHSH, CDR2 LQKENI. TCRdb keeps only in-frame clones here, not all; method: immunoSEQ multiplex PCR. The table records hundreds of thousands of clones, more than 70% of them present only once. This rearrangement joins TRBV18 to TRBJ1-2; TRBD1 matches 7 bases. Sequenced: peripheral blood. This clonotype originated in a woman over 75 with acute or convalescent COVID-19. The CDR3 loop is CASSIDRVNYGYTF. The CDR3 coding sequence is TGTGCCAGCTCAATTGACAGGGTTAACTATGGCTACACCTTC.